These 25 T cell receptor beta chains share one sample of origin, sequenced in a study of OX40 agonist ivuxolimab in advanced cancers. Profiled with immunoSEQ multiplex PCR; TCRdb holds only in-frame clones, not every one. This table holds tens of thousands of clones, about 88% found once. The sequencing here drew on CD4+ or CD8+ T cells sorted from blood, taken in a trial of the OX40 agonist ivuxolimab. The receptors derive from an adult with an advanced solid tumor such as melanoma, head and neck, liver or kidney cancer.

This chain links TRBV11-2 with TRBJ2-5; D is undetermined. V lost 5 bases, J lost 6 bases, and 7 bases lay in between. The germline CDR1 and CDR2 sequences are SGHAT and FQNNGV. The CDR3 sequence is 11 residues long. Here the CDR3 DNA reads TGTGCCAGCAGCGTTGGGCAGACCCAGTACTTC. Protein sequence: CASSVGQTQYF.

This sequence joins TRBV2 and TRBJ2-5, with a tentative D call TRBD1 (5 bases). Germline V CDR1 and CDR2: SNHLY, FYNNEI. CDR3 length equals 14 residues. V was clipped by 6 bases and J by 5 bases, with 16 bases between them. CDR3 coding DNA: TGTGCCAGCAGCCGTCAGGGCGCAGGCGAGACCCAGTACTTC. Amino acid sequence: CASSRQGAGETQYF.

V is TRBV27 and J is TRBJ2-5; possibly TRBD2 for D (7 bases). The CDR3 runs to 14 residues. Germline values: CDR1 MNHEY, CDR2 SMNVEV (reference sequence). Trimming cost V 6 bases and J 2 bases, with 13 bases left between them. As DNA, the CDR3 is TGTGCCAGCAGAGGACTAGGGGGGCAAGAGACCCAGTACTTC. It translates to CASRGLGGQETQYF.

The chain employs TRBV21-1 and TRBJ2-7; the table's TRBD1 call for D was not verified on the DNA. TRBV21-1 is recorded as a pseudogene. This CDR3 spans 18 amino acids. CDR3 residues: CASSPRSHEGQGVYEQYF. The DNA for the CDR3 is TGTGCCAGCAGCCCGCGGAGTCATGAGGGACAGGGGGTCTACGAGCAGTACTTC.

The table lists this clone with a few counts. The rearrangement joins TRBV5-6 to TRBJ1-2; no definite D call. Looked up from germline, CDR1 is SGHDT and CDR2 is YYEEEE. The CDR3 contains 13 residues. Trimming pared 4 bases from V and 4 bases from J, leaving 11 bases between. CDR3 protein: CASSLNGLYGYTF. The CDR3 region has the DNA TGTGCCAGCAGCCTGAATGGGCTCTATGGCTACACCTTC.

V is TRBV9 and J is TRBJ1-4; 7 bases are shared with TRBD1. Germline CDR1 and CDR2: SGDLS and YYNGEE. The CDR3 consists of 15 residues. Losses at the gene ends were 0 bases for V and 4 bases for J; bases not matched to a gene: 3. CDR3 sequence: CASSVEGAFNEKLFF. CDR3 nucleotide sequence: TGTGCCAGCAGCGTAGAGGGGGCTTTTAATGAAAAACTGTTTTTT.

The chain couples TRBV4-3 to TRBJ1-2; D is undetermined. V was clipped by 0 bases and J by 2 bases, with 7 bases between them. This CDR3 is 14 amino acids long. Germline V CDR1 and CDR2: LGHNA, YSLEER. The CDR3 here is CASSQDRRNYGYTF. Here the CDR3 DNA reads TGCGCCAGCAGCCAAGACAGGAGGAACTATGGCTACACCTTC.

This chain uses TRBV4-1 with TRBJ1-6; D possibly corresponds to TRBD1 (5 bases). V was trimmed by 6 bases and J by 5 bases, leaving 14 bases between them. The length of the CDR3 is 15 residues. Germline V lookup: CDR1 MGHRA, CDR2 YSYEKL. CDR3 DNA: TGCGCCAGCAGACGACAGCAAAGTAATAATTCACCCCTCCACTTT. Amino acids: CASRRQQSNNSPLHF.

V and J are TRBV4-1 and TRBJ1-2; D is unresolved. Germline loops: CDR1 MGHRA, CDR2 YSYEKL. This CDR3 is built from 17 residues. Trimming pared 3 bases from V and 0 bases from J, leaving 17 bases between. DNA of the CDR3: TGCGCCAGCAGCCACGCTGGCCTGGACGCGACTAACTATGGCTACACCTTC. This gives the protein CASSHAGLDATNYGYTF.

A single count supports this clone. V and J are TRBV28 and TRBJ2-7; tentatively, D is TRBD1 (5 bases). The CDR3 is 13 amino acids. With 6 bases removed from V and 4 bases from J, the gap between germline ends came to 13 bases. The germline V gene has CDR1 MDHEN and CDR2 SYDVKM. CDR3 protein: CASRSIDSYEQYF. The DNA of the CDR3 is TGTGCCAGCAGGTCAATTGACAGTTACGAGCAGTACTTC.

CDR3 in amino acids: CASSEVTGTQYF. The CDR3 bases are TGCGCCAGCAGTGAGGTTACTGGGACCCAGTACTTC. V usage is TRBV10-2 and J usage is TRBJ2-5; D gene ambiguous. Trimming took off 2 bases at V and 7 bases at J, with 8 bases between the two ends. The CDR3 extends over 12 amino acids. Per germline, CDR1 WSHSY and CDR2 SAAADI.

The chain uses TRBV27 and TRBJ2-5, with TRBD1 matching over 10 bases. The V gene's germline CDR1 is MNHEY and CDR2 SMNVEV (reference sequence). The CDR3 runs to 17 residues. V lost 1 base and J lost 2; bases outside the gene matches: 7. The CDR3 bases are TGTGCCAGCAGTTTATTGGGACAGGGGCCAGATCAAGAGACCCAGTACTTC. This gives the protein CASSLLGQGPDQETQYF.

This sequence joins TRBV7-9 and TRBJ2-6; unclear D gene. CDR1 is SEHNR, CDR2 FQNEAQ, per germline (reference sequence). The CDR3 has 15 residues. V lost 0 bases and J lost 2, with 5 bases in between. The CDR3: CASSLAQAGANVLTF. The CDR3 coding sequence is TGTGCCAGCAGCTTAGCCCAGGCTGGGGCCAACGTCCTGACTTTC. Full variable domain (outside the CDR3, taken from reference TRBV7-9 and TRBJ2-6): DTGVSQNPRHKITKRGQNVTFRCDPISEHNRLYWYRQTLGQGPEFLTYFQNEAQLEKSRLLSDRFSAERPKGSFSTLEIQRTEQGDSAMYLCASSLAQAGANVLTFGAGSRLTVL.

The chain combines TRBV7-2 with TRBJ2-1; 9 positions match TRBD2. J gave up 0 bases and V 4 bases, and 13 bases lay outside the gene matches. Germline V gives CDR1 SGHTA, CDR2 FQGNSA. The CDR3 loop spans 19 amino acids. The CDR3 DNA sequence: TGTGCCAGCAGCTCCGGTGGTCTAGCGGGGATGCTCTCCTACAATGAGCAGTTCTTC. Its translation: CASSSGGLAGMLSYNEQFF.

This chain joins TRBV7-8 and TRBJ2-2; 8 positions agree with TRBD1. Germline values: CDR1 SGHVS, CDR2 FQNEAQ. The CDR3 has 13 amino acids. V trimming: 3 bases; J trimming: 6 bases; junction bases outside the gene matches: 0. The CDR3 coding sequence is TGTGCCAGCAGCTTGGACAGGGCCGGGGAGCTGTTTTTT. It is translated as CASSLDRAGELFF.

The rearrangement joins TRBV18 to TRBJ2-7; 7 bases match TRBD2. This CDR3 has 13 residues. V gave up 2 bases and J gave up 5 bases; unmatched junction bases: 3. In germline, CDR1 is KGHSH, CDR2 LQKENI. DNA of the CDR3: TGTGCCAGCTCACCAGGGAGCGGGGACGAGCAGTACTTC. It specifies CASSPGSGDEQYF.

The gene calls are TRBV6-1 and TRBJ1-5, with D uncertain. CDR1 and CDR2 from the germline V gene are MNHNS and SASEGT. The CDR3 has 12 residues. V was cut by 4 bases and J by 5 bases, with 6 bases left in between. In DNA form, the CDR3 reads TGTGCCAGCAGTGGAAACGATCAGCCCCAGCATTTT. Translating it yields CASSGNDQPQHF.

This clone was seen a handful of times. The chain joins TRBV14 to TRBJ1-2; no reliable D call. V lost 3 bases, J lost 2 bases, and 31 bases lay in between. The CDR3 spans 21 residues. Germline CDR1 SGHDN, CDR2 FVKESK. DNA of the CDR3: TGTGCCAGCAGCCATTACCTACCTAAGCAGTTAAACGCTAAAATAAACTATGGCTACACCTTC. Its protein product is CASSHYLPKQLNAKINYGYTF.

The chain joins TRBV2 to TRBJ2-7, with 14 nucleotides matching TRBD2. CDR3 length equals 14 residues. The germline V gene encodes CDR1 SNHLY and CDR2 FYNNEI. V gave up 7 bases and J gave up 6 bases; unmatched junction bases: 5. In DNA, the CDR3 is TGTGCCAGCACCCTTGGACTAGCGGGAGGCGAGCAGTACTTC. This gives the protein CASTLGLAGGEQYF.

The count of this clone is one. This sequence joins TRBV30 and TRBJ1-6; D gene unclear. Germline V gene sequence: CDR1 GTSNPN, CDR2 SVGIG (reference sequence). Trimming took off 5 bases at V and 8 bases at J, with 7 bases between the two ends. This CDR3 comprises 11 residues. CDR3 bases: TGTGCCTGGGGGTCAGATTCACCCCTCCACTTT. This translates into CAWGSDSPLHF.

The V call is TRBV5-6, the J call TRBJ2-5, with 8 nucleotides matching TRBD1. The CDR3 is 15 amino acids. The J segment lost 5 bases and the V segment lost 1 base, leaving 7 bases of the junction unmatched. Per the germline V gene, CDR1 is SGHDT and CDR2 is YYEEEE. DNA of the CDR3: TGTGCCAGCAGCTTGCTGGACAGGGAGGTGGAGACCCAGTACTTC. Amino acid sequence: CASSLLDREVETQYF.

The chain couples TRBV10-3 to TRBJ2-3; 14 positions match TRBD2. CDR1 and CDR2 (germline): ENHRY, SYGVKD. This CDR3 is built from 15 residues. The trim removed 8 bases at V and 4 bases at J, leaving 5 bases unmatched. The CDR3: CAIGGLAGVADTQYF. The DNA of the CDR3 is TGTGCCATCGGGGGACTAGCGGGAGTGGCAGATACGCAGTATTTT.

This sequence joins TRBV6-6 and TRBJ2-7; the D gene is possibly TRBD1 (6 bases). The CDR3 length is 14 residues. The V end lost 5 bases, the J end lost 7 bases, and 18 bases lay between the germline ends. Germline CDR1 reads MNHNY; CDR2 reads SVGAGI (reference sequence). For the CDR3, the DNA is TGTGCCAGCAGTCCAGGACAGCCGCCCAAGGAGCAGTACTTC. Encoded protein: CASSPGQPPKEQYF.

The chain carries TRBV28 and TRBJ1-3; D gene unclear. V was trimmed by 5 bases and J by 4 bases, leaving 18 bases between them. The CDR3 length is 16 residues. Germline V gene sequence: CDR1 MDHEN, CDR2 SYDVKM. The DNA of the CDR3 is TGTGCCAGCAGTCCTCCGGGCCTCGAACGCGGAAACACCATATATTTT. It is translated as CASSPPGLERGNTIYF.

V is TRBV5-4 and J is TRBJ2-1; 10 bases map to TRBD2. In germline, CDR1 is SGHNT, CDR2 YYREEE (reference sequence). V lost 4 bases, J lost 4 bases, and 5 bases stayed unmatched. CDR3 size: 15 residues. The CDR3 protein is CASSSGLAVYNEQFF. CDR3 in DNA: TGTGCCAGCAGCAGCGGACTAGCGGTGTACAATGAGCAGTTCTTC.